This T cell receptor (beta chain) was sequenced during a study of T cells in women clearing cervical HPV infection. The study's findings and limits: A classifier using richness and V gene abundances reached an AUC of approximately 0.79. CIN3+ cases had significantly higher TCR repertoire richness than controls, but evenness did not differ.

Sequencing was performed with immunoSEQ multiplex PCR; in TCRdb, only in-frame clones are kept and a portion is missing. Here the sample table reports tens of thousands of clones. As to this clone: Its antigen is currently unknown. The observed sequence ends 3 residues before the CDR3 terminus, with the missing tail filled in from the germline J gene.

Dot-blot hybridization genotyped cervical HPV amplified with MY09/MY11 PCR. V lost 4 bases and J 5 bases, leaving 15 bases between the germline ends. CDR3 length: 15 amino acids. Germline V gives CDR1 LGHNT, CDR2 FRNRAP. The V call is TRBV12-5, the J call TRBJ2-1; the D gene is possibly TRBD2 (6 bases). The specimen was blood buffy coat. This receptor was taken from a woman between 18 and 75 years old with a cervical HPV16 infection that either progressed to CIN3+ or cleared (not recorded which). CDR3 DNA (partial): TGTGCTAGTGGTTGGGGGGAGAGAGTTCACAATGAG. It codes for CASGWGERVHNE. The whole CDR3 region reads CASGWGERVHNEQFF.